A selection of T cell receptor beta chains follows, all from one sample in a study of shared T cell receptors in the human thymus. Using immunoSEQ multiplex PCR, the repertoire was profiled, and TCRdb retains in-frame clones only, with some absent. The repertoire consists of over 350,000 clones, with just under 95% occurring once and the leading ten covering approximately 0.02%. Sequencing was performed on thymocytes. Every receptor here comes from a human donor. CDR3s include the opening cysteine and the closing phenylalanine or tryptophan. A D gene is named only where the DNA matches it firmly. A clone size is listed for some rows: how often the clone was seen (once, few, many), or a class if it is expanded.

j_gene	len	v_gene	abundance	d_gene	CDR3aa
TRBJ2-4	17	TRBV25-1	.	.	CASSAGTLTRGKNIQYF
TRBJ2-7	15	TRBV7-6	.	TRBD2	CASSLEAGDSYEQYF
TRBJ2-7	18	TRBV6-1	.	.	CASSEGWKGHRLSYEQYF
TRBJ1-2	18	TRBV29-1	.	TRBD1	CSVESGTGPLSPNYGYTF
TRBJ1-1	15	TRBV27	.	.	CASSLGDNMNTEAFF
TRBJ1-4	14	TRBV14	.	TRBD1	CASSPGGGYEKLFF
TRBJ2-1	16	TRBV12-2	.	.	CASRTIPLAGVSLQFF
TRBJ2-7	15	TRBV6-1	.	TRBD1	CASSTGTGAPYEQYF
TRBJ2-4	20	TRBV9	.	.	CASSVVQRVDSLLAKNIQYF
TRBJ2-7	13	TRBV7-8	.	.	CASSLRRSYEQYF
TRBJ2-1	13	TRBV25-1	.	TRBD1	CASSVSRGNPCLF
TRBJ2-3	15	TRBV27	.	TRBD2	CATTPSGSSTDTQYF
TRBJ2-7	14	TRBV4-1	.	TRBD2	CASSHLGTRGEQYF
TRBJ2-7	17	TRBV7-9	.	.	CASSLVGQGTASYEQYF
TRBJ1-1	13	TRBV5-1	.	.	CASSFWTLPQAFF
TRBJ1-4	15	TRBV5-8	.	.	CASSLLALGNEKLFF
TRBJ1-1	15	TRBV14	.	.	CASSQEDTVNTEAFF
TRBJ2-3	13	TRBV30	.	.	CAWTSEAADTQYF
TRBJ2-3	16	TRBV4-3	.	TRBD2	CASSQDRGGETDTQYF
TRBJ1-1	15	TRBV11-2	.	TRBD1	CASSNTGGVNTEAFF
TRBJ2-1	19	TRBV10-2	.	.	CASSRYQPRDFSSYNEQFF
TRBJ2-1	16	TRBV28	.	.	CASSLCGRRGGNEQFF
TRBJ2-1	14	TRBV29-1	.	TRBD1	CSVWSTGLKSEQFF
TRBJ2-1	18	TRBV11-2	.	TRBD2	CASSLETKGSGGIEEQFF
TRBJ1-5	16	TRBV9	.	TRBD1	CASSGGDRGWHQPQHF
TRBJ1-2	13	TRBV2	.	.	CASNEGVGDGYTF
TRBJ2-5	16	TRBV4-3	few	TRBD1	CASSQEGTGFQETQYF
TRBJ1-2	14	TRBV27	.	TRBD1	CASSLSGGNYGYTF
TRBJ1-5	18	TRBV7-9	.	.	CASSSSTQQSKSNQPQHF
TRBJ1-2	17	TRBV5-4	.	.	CASSLAALQVTNYGYTF
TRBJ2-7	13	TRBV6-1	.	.	CASTALRGYEQYF
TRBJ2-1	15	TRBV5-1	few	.	CASSNEGSSYNEQFF
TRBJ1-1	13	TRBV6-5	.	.	CATHPTGNTEAFF
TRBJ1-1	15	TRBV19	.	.	CASSMPSGRNTEAFF
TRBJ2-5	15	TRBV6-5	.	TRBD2	CASSYHPAGGETQYF
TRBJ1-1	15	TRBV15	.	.	CATSSGRHVNTEAFF
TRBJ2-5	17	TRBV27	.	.	CASTHRGVDRHQETQYF
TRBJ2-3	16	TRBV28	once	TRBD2	CASSLRDYSNTDTQYF
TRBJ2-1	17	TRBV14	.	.	CASSQGQALTPYNEQFF
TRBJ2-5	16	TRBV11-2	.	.	CASSPSGGRAQETQYF
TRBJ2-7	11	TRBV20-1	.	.	CSATGGDEQYF
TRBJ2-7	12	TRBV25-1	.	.	CASSNTHYEQYF
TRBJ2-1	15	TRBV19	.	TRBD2	CASSTGAGLHNEQFF
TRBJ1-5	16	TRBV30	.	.	CAWSVPRAGVNQPQHF
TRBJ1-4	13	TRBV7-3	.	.	CASSLFCGGKLFF
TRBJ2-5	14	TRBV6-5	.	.	CASSPVERLETQYF
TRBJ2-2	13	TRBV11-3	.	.	CASSSNVGGELFF
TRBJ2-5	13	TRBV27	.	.	CASKWGPQETQYF
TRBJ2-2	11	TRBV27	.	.	CASSFGGELFF
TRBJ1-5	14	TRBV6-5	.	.	CASSPGEARQPQHF
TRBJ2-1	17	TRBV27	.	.	CASSPRFGFPLRNEQFF
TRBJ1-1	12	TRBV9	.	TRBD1	CASSPRTGKAFF
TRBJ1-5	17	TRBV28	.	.	CASRGTRAGRSNQPQHF
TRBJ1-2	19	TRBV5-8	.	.	CASSLGGTRGQEQNYGYTF
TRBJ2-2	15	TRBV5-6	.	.	CASSLGPTPTGELFF
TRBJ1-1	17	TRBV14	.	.	CASSQEIPSPGNTEAFF
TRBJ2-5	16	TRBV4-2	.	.	CASSQWGAGGQETQYF